Given below is one T cell receptor (beta chain) in context. The data derive from a study of Tregs in tolerant kidney transplant recipients. The assay was immunoSEQ multiplex PCR, and TCRdb's table has in-frame clones only and misses some. The data show around 120,000 clones, about 91% seen once. Germline CDR1 is SGHRS and CDR2 is YFSETQ. CDR3 size: 16 residues. After removal of 4 bases from V and 5 bases from J, the junction contained 9 bases not matched to a gene. Unstimulated Tregs (CD4+CD25+CD127-) and CD4+CD25- non-Tregs were sorted from PBMCs. This sequence was found in a human donor in good health. The material sequenced was CD4+ T cells from blood. The V gene is TRBV5-1, the J gene TRBJ2-3, with 11 bases fitting TRBD2. The DNA for the CDR3 is TGCGCCAGCAGCGTACCACTAGCGGGAGTGGGAGATACGCAGTATTTT. Its protein product is CASSVPLAGVGDTQYF. Drawing the rest from reference TRBV5-1 and TRBJ2-3, the complete variable domain is KAGVTQTPRYLIKTRGQQVTLSCSPISGHRSVSWYQQTPGQGLQFLFEYFSETQRNKGNFPGRFSGRQFSNSRSEMNVSTLELGDSALYLCASSVPLAGVGDTQYFGPGTRLTVL.